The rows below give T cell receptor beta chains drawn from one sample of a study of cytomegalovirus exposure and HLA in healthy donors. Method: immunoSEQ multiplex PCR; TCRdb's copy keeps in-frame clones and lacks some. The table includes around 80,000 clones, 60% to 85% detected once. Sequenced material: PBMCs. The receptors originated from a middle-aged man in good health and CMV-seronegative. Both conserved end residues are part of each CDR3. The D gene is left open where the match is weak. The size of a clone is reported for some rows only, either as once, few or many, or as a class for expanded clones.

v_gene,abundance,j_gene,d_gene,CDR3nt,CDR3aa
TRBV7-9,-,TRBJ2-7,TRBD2,TGTGCCAGCAGCCTGGGCGGAAGCGGGAGCCCCTACGAGCAGTACTTC,CASSLGGSGSPYEQYF
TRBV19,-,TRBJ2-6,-,TGTGCCAGTAGTATAGGTGCGGGATACTCTGGGGCCAACGTCCTGACTTTC,CASSIGAGYSGANVLTF
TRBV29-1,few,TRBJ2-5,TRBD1,TGCAGCGTGATCCTCCAGACAGGGGGTAGGGAGACCCAGTACTTC,CSVILQTGGRETQYF
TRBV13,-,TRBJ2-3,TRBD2,TGTGCCAGCAGCTTCCGGGGAGGGCCGGGAGATACGCAGTATTTT,CASSFRGGPGDTQYF
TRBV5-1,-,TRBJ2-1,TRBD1,TGCGCCAGCAGCCACGGACAGGGCGGGGAGCAGTTCTTC,CASSHGQGGEQFF
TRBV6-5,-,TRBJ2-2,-,TGTGCCAGCAGTTATTCCGGTGGTATCGGGGAGCTGTTTTTT,CASSYSGGIGELFF
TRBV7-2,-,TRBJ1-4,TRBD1,TGTGCCAGCAGCCCAGGACAGGGGCGGCTTGGACTGTTTTTT,CASSPGQGRLGLFF
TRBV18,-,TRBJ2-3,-,TGTGCCAGCTCACCCGGTGAGGCAGATACGCAGTATTTT,CASSPGEADTQYF
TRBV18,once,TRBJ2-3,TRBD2,TGTGCCAGCTCACTAGCGGGGACTAGCACAGATACGCAGTATTTT,CASSLAGTSTDTQYF
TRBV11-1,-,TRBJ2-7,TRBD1,TGTGCCAGCAGCTTAGTAGGCCCCGGGACAGGCTCCTACGAGCAGTACTTC,CASSLVGPGTGSYEQYF
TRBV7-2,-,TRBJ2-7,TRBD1,TGTGCCAGCAGCTTAGGGGACAGATCCTACGAGCAGTACTTC,CASSLGDRSYEQYF
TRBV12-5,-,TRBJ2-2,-,TGTGCTAGTGGTTTGGTAATGGACTGGGACACCGGGGAGCTGTTTTTT,CASGLVMDWDTGELFF
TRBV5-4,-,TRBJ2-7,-,TGTGCCAGCAGCGCGCCACCTAGCGAGCAGTACTTC,CASSAPPSEQYF
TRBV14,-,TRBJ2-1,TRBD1,TGTGCCAGCAGCCCCCAGGGGGCCCTGAGCTCCTACAATGAGCAGTTCTTC,CASSPQGALSSYNEQFF
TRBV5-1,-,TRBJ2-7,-,TGCGCCAGCAGCTCGACAGGGAGGTCCTACGAGCAGTACTTC,CASSSTGRSYEQYF